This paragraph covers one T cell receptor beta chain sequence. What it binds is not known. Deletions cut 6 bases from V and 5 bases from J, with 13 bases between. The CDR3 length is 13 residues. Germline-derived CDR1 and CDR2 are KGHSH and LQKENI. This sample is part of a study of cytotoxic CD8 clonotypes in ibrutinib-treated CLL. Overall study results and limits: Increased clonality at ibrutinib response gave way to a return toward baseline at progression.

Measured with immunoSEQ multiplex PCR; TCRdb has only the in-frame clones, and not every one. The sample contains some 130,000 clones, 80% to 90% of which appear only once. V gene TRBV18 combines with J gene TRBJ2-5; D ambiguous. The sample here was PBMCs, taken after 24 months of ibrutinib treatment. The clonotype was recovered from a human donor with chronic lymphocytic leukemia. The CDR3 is CASSADRRETQYF. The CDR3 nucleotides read TGTGCCAGCTCTGCGGACCGTCGGGAGACCCAGTACTTC.